Below, 31 T cell receptor beta chains from the same sample are listed, as sequenced in a study of T cell responses to AZD1222 COVID-19 vaccine. Measured with immunoSEQ multiplex PCR; TCRdb has only the in-frame clones, and not every one. The data hold about 120,000 clones, with roughly nine tenths observed a single time. Sequencing was performed on peripheral blood, taken on day 0 of AZD1222 vaccination. These receptors were taken from an adult in good health.

This clone has a single count. V usage is TRBV6-6 and J usage is TRBJ1-1; the match to TRBD1 covers 7 bases. Germline values: CDR1 MNHNY, CDR2 SVGAGI (reference sequence). J gave up 4 bases and V 7 bases, and 9 bases lay outside the gene matches. This CDR3 region has 14 residues. The CDR3 region is CASKRTGGTTEAFF. In DNA form, the CDR3 reads TGTGCCAGCAAAAGGACAGGAGGGACCACTGAAGCTTTCTTT.

This sequence joins TRBV5-1 and TRBJ1-5, with TRBD1 identical over 12 bases. This CDR3 has 17 residues. The V gene's germline CDR1 is SGHRS and CDR2 YFSETQ. V was clipped by 2 bases and J by 2 bases; unmatched bases: 5. CDR3 amino acids: CASSLGTGGKGNQPQHF. CDR3 in DNA: TGCGCCAGCAGCTTAGGGACAGGGGGCAAAGGCAATCAGCCCCAGCATTTT.

This chain joins TRBV11-2 and TRBJ2-7; 10 bases map to TRBD1. The CDR3 contains 16 residues. V dropped 3 bases and J dropped 4; count of bases not matched to a gene: 9. The germline CDR1 and CDR2 sequences are SGHAT and FQNNGV. DNA for the CDR3: TGTGCCAGCAGCTTGCTCCGGGACAGGGGACCTTACGAGCAGTACTTC. Protein: CASSLLRDRGPYEQYF.

This chain uses TRBV4-2 with TRBJ2-7; 8 bases fit TRBD1. V trimming: 1 base; J trimming: 3 bases; junction bases outside the gene matches: 2. Germline assignment: CDR1 LGHNA and CDR2 YNFKEQ. The CDR3 loop spans 14 amino acids. CDR3 coding DNA: TGTGCCAGCAGCCAAGGGGGGACAGGCTACGAGCAGTACTTC. Translated, it gives CASSQGGTGYEQYF.

CDR3 residues: CASSPTARGKTQYF. The CDR3 region has the DNA TGTGCCAGCAGTCCGACCGCCAGGGGGAAGACCCAGTACTTC. The rearrangement uses TRBV7-2 and TRBJ2-5; TRBD1 matches at 7 bases. V was pared by 6 bases and J by 6 bases, with 10 bases of the junction left unmatched. This CDR3 comprises 14 residues. Per the germline V gene, CDR1 is SGHTA and CDR2 is FQGNSA. The whole variable domain, remainder taken from reference TRBV7-2 and TRBJ2-5, is GAGVSQSPSNKVTEKGKDVELRCDPISGHTALYWYRQSLGQGLEFLIYFQGNSAPDKSGLPSDRFSAERTGGSVSTLTIQRTQQEDSAVYLCASSPTARGKTQYFGPGTRLLVL.

The chain combines TRBV7-2 with TRBJ2-5, with a weak D call TRBD2 (6 bases). Per the germline V gene, CDR1 is SGHTA and CDR2 is FQGNSA. The CDR3 is 15 amino acids. V lost 2 bases and J 4 bases, leaving 14 bases between the germline ends. The chain's CDR3 is CASSLRSGTGETQYF. Written as DNA, the CDR3 is TGTGCCAGCAGCTTACGGTCAGGGACTGGAGAGACCCAGTACTTC.

The J gene is TRBJ1-5, the V gene TRBV6-1, with 8 bases identical to TRBD1. The CDR3 totals 16 residues. The J segment lost 2 bases and the V segment lost 0 bases, leaving 3 bases of the junction unmatched. Germline assignment: CDR1 MNHNS and CDR2 SASEGT. In nucleotides, the CDR3 is TGTGCCAGCAGTGAAGCGCCAGGGGGCGGCAATCAGCCCCAGCATTTT. Translating it yields CASSEAPGGGNQPQHF.

The chain is built from TRBV20-1 and TRBJ1-5, with D possibly being TRBD1 (5 bases). Germline values: CDR1 DFQATT, CDR2 SNEGSKA (reference sequence). This CDR3 spans 13 amino acids. The germline V and J ends were trimmed by 3 bases and 6 bases, with 12 bases remaining between them. CDR3 sequence: CSASAGVSQPQHF. In DNA, the CDR3 is TGCAGTGCTAGTGCGGGGGTTAGTCAGCCCCAGCATTTT.

V gene TRBV19 combines with J gene TRBJ1-1; 9 bases line up with TRBD1. Germline V CDR1 and CDR2: LNHDA, SQIVND (reference sequence). The CDR3 is 15 amino acids. The trim removed 5 bases at V and 1 base at J, leaving 5 bases unmatched. This CDR3 reads CASSSWGQGNTEAFF. DNA of the CDR3: TGTGCCAGTAGTTCCTGGGGACAGGGGAACACTGAAGCTTTCTTT.

The chain has TRBV6-2 or TRBV6-3 and TRBJ2-5; D perhaps matches TRBD2 (6 bases). V gave up 5 bases and J gave up 0 bases, with 22 bases separating them. Germline loops: CDR1 MNHEY, CDR2 SVGEGT. This CDR3 comprises 18 residues. The CDR3 sequence: CASSLGLGGRYNQETQYF. CDR3 nucleotides: TGTGCCAGCAGTCTTGGTCTTGGGGGGAGATACAACCAAGAGACCCAGTACTTC.

V is TRBV7-2 and J is TRBJ2-1; the D gene is possibly TRBD2 (6 bases). There are 15 residues in the CDR3. Trimming stripped 1 base from V and 6 bases from J, with 13 bases between. Germline V gene sequence: CDR1 SGHTA, CDR2 FQGNSA. Written as DNA, the CDR3 is TGTGCCAGCAGCTTAGTTCCGGGGGTCGGCAATGAGCAGTTCTTC. It codes for CASSLVPGVGNEQFF.

The J gene is TRBJ1-4, the V gene TRBV7-2; D unclear. Trimming stripped 5 bases from V and 9 bases from J, with 16 bases between. This CDR3 spans 14 amino acids. The germline V gene encodes CDR1 SGHTA and CDR2 FQGNSA. The CDR3 coding sequence is TGTGCCAGCAGCCTCGGACCGGCGGTGAAAAAACTGTTTTTT. This codes for CASSLGPAVKKLFF.

V gene TRBV7-9 combines with J gene TRBJ1-2, with 9 bases lining up with TRBD1. This CDR3 is 13 amino acids long. Germline loops: CDR1 SEHNR, CDR2 FQNEAQ (reference sequence). V was clipped by 4 bases and J by 8 bases; unmatched bases: 5. In DNA, the CDR3 is TGTGCCAGCAGCTACTACAGGGGGCTCGGCTACACCTTC. The encoded protein is CASSYYRGLGYTF.

This sequence joins TRBV7-8 and TRBJ1-1, with no clear D. Trimming removed 1 base from V and 4 bases from J, with 10 bases in between. The CDR3 consists of 14 residues. Germline V lookup: CDR1 SGHVS, CDR2 FQNEAQ. The CDR3 coding sequence is TGTGCCAGCAGCTTAGGAAGCTTGGGCACTGAAGCTTTCTTT. This sequence encodes CASSLGSLGTEAFF.

The gene calls are TRBV6-5 and TRBJ2-7; D remains ambiguous. The CDR3 contains 11 residues. The V gene's germline CDR1 is MNHEY and CDR2 SVGAGI. Trimming left V 7 bases short and J 3 bases short, with 7 bases between. CDR3 sequence: CASTFSYEQYF. The DNA for the CDR3 is TGTGCCAGCACTTTTAGCTACGAGCAGTACTTC.

This sequence joins TRBV27 and TRBJ2-1; maybe TRBD1 (5 bases). CDR1 is MNHEY and CDR2 is SMNVEV in the germline V gene (reference sequence). V dropped 2 bases and J dropped 6 bases, with 8 bases sitting between them. This CDR3 has 13 residues. CDR3 DNA sequence: TGTGCCAGCAGTTTAGACAGTACCAATGAGCAGTTCTTC. Its translation is CASSLDSTNEQFF.

This rearrangement joins TRBV5-4 to TRBJ1-2; D is perhaps TRBD1 (5 bases). From germline, CDR1 is SGHNT and CDR2 YYREEE (reference sequence). Trimming took off 0 bases at V and 5 bases at J, with 11 bases between the two ends. The CDR3 consists of 14 residues. CDR3 residues: CASSLAGRDYGYTF. DNA of the CDR3: TGTGCCAGCAGCTTGGCCGGCAGGGATTATGGCTACACCTTC.

J is TRBJ1-3 and V is TRBV5-6; 9 nucleotides line up with TRBD1. CDR3 length: 15 residues. CDR1 and CDR2 (germline): SGHDT, YYEEEE. Trimming at V came to 5 bases and at J to 4 bases, leaving 7 bases not matched to a gene. Here the CDR3 reads CASSPFTGGGNTIYF. The CDR3 bases are TGTGCCAGCAGTCCTTTTACAGGGGGCGGAAACACCATATATTTT.

This rearrangement joins TRBV7-9 to TRBJ1-2; TRBD1 might be the D (6 bases). The CDR3 extends over 17 amino acids. Per germline, CDR1 SEHNR and CDR2 FQNEAQ (reference sequence). Trimming left V 2 bases short and J 2 bases short, with 18 bases between. The chain's CDR3 is CASSLWTADRANYGYTF. CDR3 coding DNA: TGTGCCAGCAGCTTATGGACAGCCGACCGGGCAAACTATGGCTACACCTTC.

This chain joins TRBV11-2 and TRBJ1-2, with D hard to call. CDR3 length equals 13 residues. V was clipped by 5 bases and J by 4 bases, with 11 bases between them. The germline V gene has CDR1 SGHAT and CDR2 FQNNGV. The CDR3 protein is CASSARSVYGYTF. CDR3 sequence (DNA): TGTGCCAGCAGCGCAAGGAGTGTCTATGGCTACACCTTC.

Details on this clone: An end of the junction does not agree with germline; a read error may underlie this. The chain uses TRBV7-7 and TRBJ1-4, with a tentative D call TRBD1 (5 bases). CDR3 length equals 13 residues. Germline V lookup: CDR1 SSHAT, CDR2 FNYEAQ (reference sequence). Here the CDR3 DNA reads TGTGCTAGCAGCTTAAGACCAGGGGAAAAACTGTTTTTT. This encodes CASSLRPGEKLFF.

This chain connects TRBV5-6 to TRBJ2-2, with D perhaps matching TRBD1 or TRBD2 (6 bases each). The V end lost 7 bases, the J end lost 2 bases, and 15 bases lay between the germline ends. Germline CDR1 is SGHDT and CDR2 is YYEEEE. The length of the CDR3 is 15 residues. CDR3 sequence (DNA): TGTGCCAGCGGTTCTCGGGGGCCTAACACCGGGGAGCTGTTTTTT. This codes for CASGSRGPNTGELFF.

V is TRBV28 and J is TRBJ2-7, with D possibly being TRBD1 or TRBD2 (5 bases each). Looked up from germline, CDR1 is MDHEN and CDR2 is SYDVKM. This CDR3 comprises 15 residues. Trimming cost V 2 bases and J 1 base, with 12 bases left between them. The DNA for the CDR3 is TGTGCCAGCAGTTTAGGGACCCTGGGGTCCTACGAGCAGTACTTC. Residues: CASSLGTLGSYEQYF.

As DNA, the CDR3 is TGTGCCAGCAGGCCCCCTTCGACAGGTTATGAAGCTTTCTTT. Protein sequence: CASRPPSTGYEAFF. The genes are TRBV6-5 and TRBJ1-1; TRBD1 might be the D (6 bases). CDR3 length: 14 residues. Germline assignment: CDR1 MNHEY and CDR2 SVGAGI. The V end was cut by 6 bases, the J end by 7 bases, with 18 bases between.

This sequence joins TRBV6-2 or TRBV6-3 and TRBJ1-6; D unclear. CDR1 and CDR2 from the germline V gene are MNHEY and SVGEGT. The CDR3 totals 16 residues. Trimming took off 5 bases at V and 8 bases at J, with 19 bases between the two ends. The CDR3 DNA sequence: TGTGCCAGCAGTGGCCTCCGACCAGCCCGGGATTCACCCCTCCACTTT. Amino acids: CASSGLRPARDSPLHF.

The CDR3 DNA is TGTGCCAGTAACCGGGACAACCTATATGGCTACACCTTC. This codes for CASNRDNLYGYTF. The gene calls are TRBV19 and TRBJ1-2; D might be TRBD1 (6 bases). The V and J ends lost 7 bases and 5 bases respectively, with 14 bases between them. Per germline, CDR1 LNHDA and CDR2 SQIVND (reference sequence). The CDR3 extends over 13 amino acids.

This chain uses TRBV7-8 with TRBJ1-3; 7 bases line up with TRBD1. There are 16 residues in the CDR3. Germline V gene sequence: CDR1 SGHVS, CDR2 FQNEAQ. Trimming cost V 5 bases and J 4 bases; bases outside gene matches: 11. In DNA form, the CDR3 reads TGTGCCAGCAGCCTTAGCGACAGGGTTGAGGGAAACACCATATATTTT. Its protein is CASSLSDRVEGNTIYF.

V is TRBV5-6 and J is TRBJ1-2; TRBD1 might be the D (5 bases). Trimming cost V 7 bases and J 4 bases, with 20 bases left between them. This CDR3 has 15 residues. Germline V gene sequence: CDR1 SGHDT, CDR2 YYEEEE. The DNA of the CDR3 is TGTGCCAGCGGTCCCCAGGGTCGAGAGGGCTATGGCTACACCTTC. Its protein is CASGPQGREGYGYTF.

This rearrangement joins TRBV18 to TRBJ1-1, with 9 nucleotides matching TRBD1. CDR1 KGHSH and CDR2 LQKENI come from the germline V gene. The CDR3 spans 15 residues. J gave up 1 base and V 1 base, and 1 base lay outside the gene matches. The CDR3 here is CASSPRDRANTEAFF. The DNA for the CDR3 is TGTGCCAGCTCACCACGGGACAGGGCGAACACTGAAGCTTTCTTT.

The V gene is TRBV27, the J gene TRBJ2-1; D is undetermined. Trimming removed 3 bases from V and 5 bases from J, with 8 bases in between. This CDR3 region has 13 residues. The germline CDR1 and CDR2 sequences are MNHEY and SMNVEV (reference sequence). As DNA, the CDR3 is TGTGCCAGCAGTTTTAGCAGAAACAATGAGCAGTTCTTC. It yields the protein CASSFSRNNEQFF.

The rearrangement uses TRBV27 and TRBJ2-5, with 8 bases aligning to TRBD1. Germline values: CDR1 MNHEY, CDR2 SMNVEV (reference sequence). This CDR3 contains 14 residues. The trim removed 4 bases at V and 4 bases at J, leaving 5 bases unmatched. DNA of the CDR3: TGTGCCAGCAGTTCCGACAGGGGTCGAGAGACCCAGTACTTC. It translates to CASSSDRGRETQYF.